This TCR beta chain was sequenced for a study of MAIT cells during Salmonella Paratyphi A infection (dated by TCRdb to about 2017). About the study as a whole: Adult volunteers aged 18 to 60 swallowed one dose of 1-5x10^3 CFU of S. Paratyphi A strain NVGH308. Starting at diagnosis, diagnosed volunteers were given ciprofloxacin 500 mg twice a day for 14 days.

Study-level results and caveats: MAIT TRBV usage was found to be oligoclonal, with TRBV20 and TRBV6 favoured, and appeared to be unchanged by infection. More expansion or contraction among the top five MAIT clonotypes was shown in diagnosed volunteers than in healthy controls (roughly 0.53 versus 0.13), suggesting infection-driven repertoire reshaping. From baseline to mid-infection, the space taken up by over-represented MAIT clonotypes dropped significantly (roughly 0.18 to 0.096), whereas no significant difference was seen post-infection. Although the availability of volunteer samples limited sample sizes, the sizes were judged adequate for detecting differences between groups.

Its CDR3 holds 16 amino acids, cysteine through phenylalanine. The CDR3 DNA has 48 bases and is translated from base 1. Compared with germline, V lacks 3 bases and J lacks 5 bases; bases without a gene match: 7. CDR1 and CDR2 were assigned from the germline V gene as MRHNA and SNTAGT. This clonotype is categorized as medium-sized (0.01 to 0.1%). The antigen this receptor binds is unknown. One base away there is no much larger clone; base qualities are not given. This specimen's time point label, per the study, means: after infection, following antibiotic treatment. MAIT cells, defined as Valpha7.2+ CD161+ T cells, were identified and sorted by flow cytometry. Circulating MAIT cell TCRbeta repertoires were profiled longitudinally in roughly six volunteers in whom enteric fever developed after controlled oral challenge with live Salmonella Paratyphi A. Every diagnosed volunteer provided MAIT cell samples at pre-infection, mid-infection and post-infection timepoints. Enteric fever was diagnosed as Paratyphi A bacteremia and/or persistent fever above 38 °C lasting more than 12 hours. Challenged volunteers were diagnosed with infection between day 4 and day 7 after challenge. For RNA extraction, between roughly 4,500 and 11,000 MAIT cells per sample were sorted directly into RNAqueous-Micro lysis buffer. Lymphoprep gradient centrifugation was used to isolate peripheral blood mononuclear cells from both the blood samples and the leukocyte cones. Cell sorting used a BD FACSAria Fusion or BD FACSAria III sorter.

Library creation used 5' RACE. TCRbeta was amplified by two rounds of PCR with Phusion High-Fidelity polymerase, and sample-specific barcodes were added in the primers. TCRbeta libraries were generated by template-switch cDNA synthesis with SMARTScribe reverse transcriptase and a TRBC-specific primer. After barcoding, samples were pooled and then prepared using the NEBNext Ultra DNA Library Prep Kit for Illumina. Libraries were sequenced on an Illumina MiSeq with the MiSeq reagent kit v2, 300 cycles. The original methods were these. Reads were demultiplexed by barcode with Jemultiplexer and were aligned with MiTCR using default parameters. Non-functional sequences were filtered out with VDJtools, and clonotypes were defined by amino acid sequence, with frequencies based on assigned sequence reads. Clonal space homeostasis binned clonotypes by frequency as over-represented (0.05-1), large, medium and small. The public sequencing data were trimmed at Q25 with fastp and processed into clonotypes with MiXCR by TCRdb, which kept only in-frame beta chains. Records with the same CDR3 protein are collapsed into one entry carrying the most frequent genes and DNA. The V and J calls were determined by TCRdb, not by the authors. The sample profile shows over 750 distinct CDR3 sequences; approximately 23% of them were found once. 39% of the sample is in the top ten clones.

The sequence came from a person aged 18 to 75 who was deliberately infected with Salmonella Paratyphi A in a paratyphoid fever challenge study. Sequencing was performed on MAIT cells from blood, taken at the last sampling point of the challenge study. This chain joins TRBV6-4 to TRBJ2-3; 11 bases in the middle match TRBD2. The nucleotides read TGTGCCAGCAGTGAATCCCCTAGCGGGAGGATAGATACGCAGTATTTT. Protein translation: CASSESPSGRIDTQYF.